Listed below are T cell receptor beta chains from one sample, sequenced in a study of T cell responses to AZD1222 COVID-19 vaccine. Libraries were prepared by immunoSEQ multiplex PCR; TCRdb keeps only in-frame clonotypes and omits some of them. In the table there are under 150,000 clones, about 91% of which are singletons. The material was peripheral blood, obtained 28 days after the second AZD1222 dose. The origin of the receptors is an adult who received the AZD1222 COVID-19 vaccine. Each CDR3 is given with its conserved first and last residue.

v_call	j_call	cdr3_length	cdr3_aa
TRBV19	TRBJ1-1	13	CASSAQYGTEAFF
TRBV15	TRBJ1-3	17	CATSRAGGTLSGNTIYF
TRBV5-8	TRBJ2-3	15	CASSLSGRDTDTQYF
TRBV3-1/TRBV3-2	TRBJ2-7	16	CASSPFFRTSFYEQYF
TRBV6-1	TRBJ2-7	11	CASSEGPGGYF
TRBV6-6	TRBJ1-6	14	CASSSGTDNSPLHF
TRBV5-1	TRBJ1-1	14	CASSFQGGGTEAFF
TRBV19	TRBJ2-7	13	CASSTGHSYEQYF
TRBV28	TRBJ1-3	16	CASSSRTGIIGNTIYF
TRBV18	TRBJ1-6	12	CASSSGGVPRRF
TRBV9	TRBJ1-2	11	CASQNRDGYTF
TRBV28	TRBJ1-5	13	CASGGYSNQPQHF
TRBV5-1	TRBJ2-1	15	CASSLEGLGGYEQFF
TRBV10-3	TRBJ2-7	16	CAISESDRGANYEQYF
TRBV18	TRBJ2-3	11	CASSPGRDQYF
TRBV7-2	TRBJ1-3	16	CASSFYFSGSGNTIYF
TRBV7-9	TRBJ1-4	14	CASSRGATNEKLFF
TRBV2	TRBJ1-6	11	CASRRLFPLHF
TRBV6-6	TRBJ2-3	15	CASSYGDRETDTQYF
TRBV3-1/TRBV3-2	TRBJ1-2	11	CASSRNGGYTF
TRBV12-3/TRBV12-4	TRBJ1-1	13	CASSLIRALEAFF
TRBV11-3	TRBJ2-1	15	CASSPDRGRGNEQFF
TRBV7-6	TRBJ2-5	15	CASSSLTGIGETQYF
TRBV6-5	TRBJ1-1	13	CASSYSISVAAFF
TRBV2	TRBJ1-1	12	CASTTENTEAFF
TRBV7-9	TRBJ1-1	12	CASTGLNTEAFF
TRBV19	TRBJ2-1	13	CASSGLSYNEQFF
TRBV11-3	TRBJ2-3	14	CASKLASHPDTQYF
TRBV6-1	TRBJ1-2	14	CASSDDRGRGGYTF
TRBV9	TRBJ2-1	18	CASSDYPGRRRKRNEQFF
TRBV7-9	TRBJ2-7	15	CASSFTGQGTYEQYF
TRBV27	TRBJ1-6	13	CASSSSYNSPLHF
TRBV4-1	TRBJ1-1	16	CASSRTGSSLNTEAFF
TRBV27	TRBJ2-3	14	CASSLIRGPDTQYF
TRBV14	TRBJ1-6	17	CASSQRLAGQRNSPLHF
TRBV7-2	TRBJ2-2	19	CASSFRTSGRGLSTGELFF
TRBV11-1	TRBJ2-5	13	CASRGGLAETQYF
TRBV5-1	TRBJ2-3	15	CASSSSGMSTDTQYF
TRBV11-2	TRBJ2-2	16	CASSGGGVVGAGELFF
TRBV28	TRBJ2-5	15	CASSPYGLAGETQYF
TRBV5-4	TRBJ2-1	15	CASSFEREAYNEQFF
TRBV28	TRBJ2-6	14	CASSATGGTNVLTF